Below are 18 T cell receptor beta chains sequenced from a single sample in a study of shared clonotypes between healthy human individuals. Repertoires were generated with immunoSEQ multiplex PCR, while TCRdb's copy carries only in-frame clones and drops some. The data show 300,000 or so clones, with less than 85% seen just once and over 9% held by the top ten. The sample was memory CD4+ T cells sorted from blood. Indicated subset: CD45RA-negative fraction. Source of these receptors: a man under 40 in good health.

This rearrangement joins TRBV5-1 to TRBJ1-4; D unclear. Trimming removed 0 bases at V and 5 bases at J, with 8 bases between. This CDR3 is built from 14 residues. The germline gives CDR1 SGHRS, CDR2 YFSETQ. In DNA, the CDR3 is TGCGCCAGCAGCTTGGGCGGTAGGAATGAAAAACTGTTTTTT. Translated, it gives CASSLGGRNEKLFF. Supplemented by reference TRBV5-1 and TRBJ1-4, the full variable domain reads KAGVTQTPRYLIKTRGQQVTLSCSPISGHRSVSWYQQTPGQGLQFLFEYFSETQRNKGNFPGRFSGRQFSNSRSEMNVSTLELGDSALYLCASSLGGRNEKLFFGSGTQLSVL.

This chain connects TRBV5-4 to TRBJ2-1; D might be TRBD2 (5 bases). Trimming left V 2 bases short and J 6 bases short, with 12 bases between. Per germline, CDR1 SGHNT and CDR2 YYREEE (reference sequence). CDR3 size: 14 residues. The CDR3 region has the DNA TGTGCCAGCAGCTTTGGGCTAGCCGTCAATGAGCAGTTCTTC. Translating gives CASSFGLAVNEQFF.

V and J are TRBV21-1 and TRBJ2-7; TRBD1, the D gene given by the table, was not confirmed from the DNA. TRBV21-1 is an annotated pseudogene. This CDR3 comprises 15 residues. The CDR3 DNA sequence: TGTGCCAGCAGCACCCGGACACCTCGAGCCTACGAGCAGTACTTC. Protein sequence: CASSTRTPRAYEQYF.

The CDR3 coding sequence is TGTGCCAGCAGTTCCACCATCCTAGGGTACAATGAGCAGTTCTTC. This codes for CASSSTILGYNEQFF. The chain recombines TRBV6-5 with TRBJ2-1, with no clear D. The germline V and J ends were trimmed by 4 bases and 4 bases, with 14 bases remaining between them. The CDR3 has 15 amino acids. Germline CDR1 and CDR2: MNHEY and SVGAGI.

The V gene is TRBV5-4, the J gene TRBJ1-2; D is unresolved. Germline loops: CDR1 SGHNT, CDR2 YYREEE (reference sequence). Trimming left V 0 bases short and J 2 bases short, with 11 bases between. This CDR3 spans 15 amino acids. CDR3 sequence reads: CASSLGLEGNYGYTF. The CDR3 coding sequence is TGTGCCAGCAGCTTGGGGTTAGAAGGGAACTATGGCTACACCTTC.

The chain recombines TRBV28 with TRBJ2-3, with 10 bases aligning to TRBD2. The V segment lost 5 bases and the J segment 3 bases; nucleotides outside the gene matches: 8. This CDR3 spans 16 amino acids. CDR1 and CDR2 (germline): MDHEN, SYDVKM. The CDR3 is CASSGGSGRLTDTQYF. For the CDR3, the DNA is TGTGCCAGCAGTGGTGGTAGCGGGAGGTTGACAGATACGCAGTATTTT.

The CDR3 sequence is CASSTRSATNEKLFF. For the CDR3, the DNA is TGTGCCAGCAGCACCAGGAGTGCAACTAATGAAAAACTGTTTTTT. The chain joins TRBV7-8 to TRBJ1-4; D is ambiguous. V dropped 5 bases and J dropped 0 bases, with 10 bases sitting between them. The CDR3 extends over 15 amino acids. CDR1 and CDR2 (germline): SGHVS, FQNEAQ. Combining the CDR3 with reference TRBV7-8 and TRBJ1-4 gives the whole variable domain GAGVSQSPRYKVAKRGQDVALRCDPISGHVSLFWYQQALGQGPEFLTYFQNEAQLDKSGLPSDRFFAERPEGSVSTLKIQRTQQEDSAVYLCASSTRSATNEKLFFGSGTQLSVL.

This sequence joins TRBV19 and TRBJ1-5, with D perhaps TRBD1 (6 bases). This CDR3 is 13 amino acids long. In germline, CDR1 is LNHDA, CDR2 SQIVND (reference sequence). The germline V and J ends were trimmed by 4 bases and 5 bases, with 9 bases remaining between them. CDR3 amino acids: CASSKDRYQPQHF. The CDR3 DNA follows: TGTGCCAGTAGTAAGGACAGATATCAGCCCCAGCATTTT.

A single count supports this clone. The rearrangement uses TRBV5-6 and TRBJ1-5; D is possibly TRBD1 (6 bases). Per germline, CDR1 SGHDT and CDR2 YYEEEE. CDR3 size: 17 residues. Between the trimmed V and J ends, which lost 2 bases and 0 bases, there was a span of 15 bases. The CDR3 is CASSLRLQGNSNQPQHF. In nucleotides, the CDR3 is TGTGCCAGCAGCTTACGCCTCCAGGGGAATAGCAATCAGCCCCAGCATTTT.

This clone was counted a single time. The genes are TRBV18 and TRBJ2-3, with a possible D match to TRBD2 (6 bases). The V and J ends lost 3 bases and 3 bases respectively, with 10 bases between them. The germline gives CDR1 KGHSH, CDR2 LQKENI. This CDR3 has 14 amino acids. CDR3 residues: CASSPGSRTDTQYF. In DNA form, the CDR3 reads TGTGCCAGCTCACCCGGGAGCCGGACAGATACGCAGTATTTT.

Comment on this clone: Other DNA sequences from this sample encode an identical CDR3 as well. The chain joins TRBV5-1 to TRBJ2-5, with TRBD1 identical over 9 bases. Germline CDR1 and CDR2: SGHRS and YFSETQ. This CDR3 contains 15 residues. V lost 5 bases, J lost 4 bases, and 9 bases stayed unmatched. The CDR3 sequence: CASSSGTGYGETQYF. CDR3 in DNA: TGCGCCAGCAGTTCCGGGACAGGGTACGGAGAGACCCAGTACTTC.

The rearrangement links TRBV6-1 to TRBJ2-5; weak D call: TRBD1 (6 bases). The CDR3 runs to 16 residues. V gave up 3 bases and J gave up 4 bases, with 18 bases separating them. The germline gives CDR1 MNHNS, CDR2 SASEGT. CDR3 DNA sequence: TGTGCCAGCAGTGACGGGTCGGGACACTCAATAGAGACCCAGTACTTC. Protein sequence: CASSDGSGHSIETQYF.

The chain carries TRBV2 and TRBJ2-7; D may be TRBD1 or TRBD2 (5 bases each). CDR3 size: 13 residues. From germline, CDR1 is SNHLY and CDR2 FYNNEI. Trimming shortened V by 7 bases and J by 7 bases, and 17 bases separated the two germline ends. The CDR3 DNA follows: TGTGCCAGCAAAACAGGAGGCTCGGAAGAGCAGTACTTC. Translated: CASKTGGSEEQYF.

The CDR3 region is CASRSGTGQPQHF. Written as DNA, the CDR3 is TGTGCCAGCAGATCAGGGACGGGACAGCCCCAGCATTTT. The chain couples TRBV27 to TRBJ1-5, with a weak D call TRBD1 (5 bases). The CDR3 contains 13 residues. With 6 bases removed from V and 7 bases from J, the gap between germline ends came to 13 bases. Germline V gene sequence: CDR1 MNHEY, CDR2 SMNVEV (reference sequence).

The V and J genes are TRBV5-1 and TRBJ1-1; no clear D. V gave up 5 bases and J gave up 8 bases, with 10 bases separating them. CDR1 is SGHRS and CDR2 is YFSETQ in the germline V gene. The CDR3 loop spans 11 amino acids. CDR3 bases: TGCGCCAGCAGGGCCGACGGGGAAGCTTTCTTT. This translates into CASRADGEAFF. The full variable domain, with the rest looked up from reference TRBV5-1 and TRBJ1-1, is KAGVTQTPRYLIKTRGQQVTLSCSPISGHRSVSWYQQTPGQGLQFLFEYFSETQRNKGNFPGRFSGRQFSNSRSEMNVSTLELGDSALYLCASRADGEAFFGQGTRLTVV.

CDR3 nucleotide sequence: TGTGCCAGCAGTGAGACTGTCGCCGACACTGAAGCTTTCTTT. This sequence encodes CASSETVADTEAFF. This chain connects TRBV25-1 to TRBJ1-1; D gene ambiguous. V was pared by 3 bases and J by 3 bases, with 11 bases between. Germline CDR1 reads MGHDK; CDR2 reads SYGVNS. This CDR3 comprises 14 residues.

This rearrangement joins TRBV19 to TRBJ1-1; D is possibly TRBD1 (6 bases). With 3 bases removed from V and 3 bases from J, the gap between germline ends came to 20 bases. Germline CDR1 LNHDA, CDR2 SQIVND (reference sequence). This CDR3 comprises 17 residues. CDR3 nucleotide sequence: TGTGCCAGTAGTATCGGACCAGGGGTTTCGGTGGACACTGAAGCTTTCTTT. This gives the protein CASSIGPGVSVDTEAFF. Full variable domain (outside the CDR3, taken from reference TRBV19 and TRBJ1-1): DGGITQSPKYLFRKEGQNVTLSCEQNLNHDAMYWYRQDPGQGLRLIYYSQIVNDFQKGDIAEGYSVSREKKESFPLTVTSAQKNPTAFYLCASSIGPGVSVDTEAFFGQGTRLTVV.

The chain employs TRBV5-8 and TRBJ1-2, with D hard to call. This CDR3 has 11 amino acids. Per the germline V gene, CDR1 is SGHTS and CDR2 is YDEGEE. The V gene lost 3 bases and the J gene lost 4 bases, with 4 bases spanning the gap. CDR3: CASSWAYGYTF. For the CDR3, the DNA is TGTGCCAGCAGCTGGGCCTATGGCTACACCTTC. Together with reference TRBV5-8 and TRBJ1-2, the CDR3 gives the full variable domain: EAGVTQSPTHLIKTRGQQATLRCSPISGHTSVYWYQQALGLGLQFLLWYDEGEERNRGNFPPRFSGRQFPNYSSELNVNALELEDSALYLCASSWAYGYTFGSGTRLTVV.